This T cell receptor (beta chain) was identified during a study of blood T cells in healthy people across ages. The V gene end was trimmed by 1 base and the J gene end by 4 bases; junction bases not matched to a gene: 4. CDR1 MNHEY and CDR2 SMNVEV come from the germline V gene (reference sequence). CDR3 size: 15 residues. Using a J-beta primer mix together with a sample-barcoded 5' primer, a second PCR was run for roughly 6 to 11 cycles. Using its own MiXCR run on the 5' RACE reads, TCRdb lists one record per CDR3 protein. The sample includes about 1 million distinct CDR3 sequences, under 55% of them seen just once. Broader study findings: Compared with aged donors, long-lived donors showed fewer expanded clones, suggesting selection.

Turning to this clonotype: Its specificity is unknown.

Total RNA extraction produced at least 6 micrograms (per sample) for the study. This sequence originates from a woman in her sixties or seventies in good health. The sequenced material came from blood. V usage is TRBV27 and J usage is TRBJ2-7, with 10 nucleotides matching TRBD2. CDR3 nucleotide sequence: TGTGCCAGCAGTTTATACTTAGCGGGAGGTTACGAGCAGTACTTC. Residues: CASSLYLAGGYEQYF.